These T cell receptor beta chains were read from a single sample in a study of T cells in Graves' hyperthyroidism and ophthalmopathy. TCRdb recomputed calls from the multiplex PCR reads with MiXCR, one row per CDR3 protein. Of approximately 870,000 distinct CDR3 sequences listed, around 39% are singletons. Sequenced input: blood. These receptors were collected from a man between 18 and 35 years old with Graves' hyperthyroidism. Both conserved end residues are part of each CDR3. The order of the fields is clone size, V gene, D gene, J gene, CDR3 DNA, CDR3 protein. D genes are given only for firm matches. Only part of the rows carry a size: once, few, many, or a class if the clone is expanded.

>-|TRBV6-6|TRBD2|TRBJ2-7
TGTGCCAGCAGCTCCACTAGCGGGGGGTGCTACGAGCAGTACTTC
CASSSTSGGCYEQYF
>few|TRBV2|-|TRBJ1-1
TGTGCCAGCAGTGAAGCAATTGGTATTACTGAAGCTTTCTTT
CASSEAIGITEAFF
>-|TRBV4-1|-|TRBJ2-7
TGCGCCAGCAGCCCTCCTTTAGGGACAACAGAGCAGTACTTC
CASSPPLGTTEQYF
>many|TRBV20-1|TRBD1|TRBJ1-2
TGCAGTGCTCAACCTCAGACAGGGCCGTATGGCTACACCTTC
CSAQPQTGPYGYTF
>few|TRBV7-9|-|TRBJ1-6
TGTGCCAGCAGCCCCGGGGGGAGGTTTAATTCACCCCTCCACTTT
CASSPGGRFNSPLHF
>-|TRBV7-6|-|TRBJ2-2
TGTGCCAGCGTACCGGGGACCCTGGGGACCGGGGAGCTGTTTTTT
CASVPGTLGTGELFF
>-|TRBV7-2|-|TRBJ2-7
TGTGCCAGCAGCTTAGCGCGTTCGGAGGCCCCCCGGGGCGAGCAGTACTTC
CASSLARSEAPRGEQYF
>-|TRBV7-2|TRBD1|TRBJ2-7
TGTGCCAGCAGCTCCACAGGGGGCTATAGCTACGAGCAGTACTTC
CASSSTGGYSYEQYF
>-|TRBV7-2|-|TRBJ2-3
TGTGCCAGCAGCCTAGAAGGGACCCTCGGTGCGCAGTATTTT
CASSLEGTLGAQYF
>-|TRBV7-3|TRBD2|TRBJ2-2
TGTGCCAGCAGCCCGACTAGCGGGAGGGCGGTCTACACCGGGGAGCTGTTTTTT
CASSPTSGRAVYTGELFF
>-|TRBV14|-|TRBJ1-1
TGTGCCAGCAGCCAAGCGAAACCTGGAGGACGGAGGAACACTGAAGCTTTCTTT
CASSQAKPGGRRNTEAFF